The T cell receptor beta chain described here comes from a study of blood T cells in healthy people across ages. Study outcomes and limitations: A roughly linear fall in TCR beta diversity per million T cells was seen with increasing age.

As concerns this clonotype: The antigen is undetermined.

Trimming cost V 4 bases and J 4 bases; bases outside gene matches: 7. The CDR3 totals 15 residues. In germline, CDR1 is MNHEY, CDR2 SVGAGI. PCR was performed a second time for 7 to 11 cycles using a sample-barcoded 5' primer and a J-beta primer mix. Via MiXCR, TCRdb re-called the 5' RACE reads, giving one row per CDR3 protein. The table lists some 1.5 million distinct CDR3 sequences, about 45% of them singletons. Sequencing was performed on blood. The clonotype was recovered from a woman younger than 35 in good health. The V gene is TRBV6-5, the J gene TRBJ2-3; 8 bases fit TRBD2. CDR3 DNA sequence: TGTGCCAGCAGTTTCCTCGACGGGAGGGCAGATACGCAGTATTTT. Translated, it gives CASSFLDGRADTQYF.